This is a list of T cell receptor beta chains from one sample in a study of cytomegalovirus exposure and HLA in healthy donors. Measured with immunoSEQ multiplex PCR; TCRdb has only the in-frame clones, and not every one. The sample includes about 140,000 clones, about four fifths of them seen just once. Sequencing used PBMCs. These TCRs come from a man aged 25-40 years in good health and CMV-seronegative. Each CDR3 is given with its conserved first and last residue. D genes are given only for firm matches. Clone sizes are given selectively: once, few, many, or a class where the clone is expanded.

D gene	V gene	J gene	clone size	CDR3 DNA	CDR3 protein
.	TRBV7-9	TRBJ2-7	.	TGTGCCAGCAGCTTTTATTTGGGCCAGGGCGAGCAGTACTTC	CASSFYLGQGEQYF
TRBD1	TRBV6-6	TRBJ1-1	.	TGTGCCAGCAGTTACTCTTTAGGGACAGGGGCTTTCTTT	CASSYSLGTGAFF
TRBD1	TRBV4-1	TRBJ1-1	.	TGCGCCAGCAGCTTTCGGACAGGGGAGAACACTGAAGCTTTCTTT	CASSFRTGENTEAFF
.	TRBV19	TRBJ2-3	.	TGTGCCAGTAGTCGGGGACTCTCGGATACGCAGTATTTT	CASSRGLSDTQYF
.	TRBV10-3	TRBJ1-5	.	TGTGCCATCAGTGAGTCGATACTTCGAACGGGTCCGTATAGCAATCAGCCCCAGCATTTT	CAISESILRTGPYSNQPQHF
TRBD1	TRBV27	TRBJ1-1	.	TGTGCCAGCAGTCTTGACAGGGTGAACACTGAAGCTTTCTTT	CASSLDRVNTEAFF
.	TRBV30	TRBJ2-3	few	TGTGCCTGGAGTGTAAATCCCGGCACAGATACGCAGTATTTT	CAWSVNPGTDTQYF
.	TRBV28	TRBJ1-2	.	TGTGCCAGCAGTTTAGGGACATCCCTAGGCTACACCTTC	CASSLGTSLGYTF
TRBD1	TRBV4-1	TRBJ1-4	.	TGCGCCAGCAGCCCGACAGGGGTAGGGTCAACTAATGAAAAACTGTTTTTT	CASSPTGVGSTNEKLFF
.	TRBV10-3	TRBJ2-7	few	TGTGCCATCAGGGACAGCACGTCTTCCTACGAGCAGTACTTC	CAIRDSTSSYEQYF
.	TRBV2	TRBJ1-5	.	TGTGCCAGCTCCCCGTGGGCGAAGAATCAGCCCCAGCATTTT	CASSPWAKNQPQHF
.	TRBV28	TRBJ1-1	.	TGTGCCAGCAGTTTCACTTCGAACACTGAAGCTTTCTTT	CASSFTSNTEAFF
.	TRBV7-2	TRBJ2-5	.	TGTGCCAGCAGCTCAATCAACGGCGGGGACTCCCTCCAAGAGACCCAGTACTTC	CASSSINGGDSLQETQYF
TRBD2	TRBV6-5	TRBJ2-5	.	TGTGCCAGCAGTTACCCGGGAGGGCCCCGAGAGACCCAGTACTTC	CASSYPGGPRETQYF
TRBD1	TRBV7-9	TRBJ1-2	.	TGTGCCAGCAGCGTCGGGACAGGTCAAGGCTACACCTTC	CASSVGTGQGYTF
.	TRBV7-9	TRBJ1-3	.	TGTGCCAGCAGCTTAGCGCACCCCGAGCGGTGGGACACCATATATTTT	CASSLAHPERWDTIYF
.	TRBV6-1	TRBJ1-5	once	TGTGCCAGCAGTGTCAGGGGAGTGAAACAGCCCCAGAATTTT	CASSVRGVKQPQNF
TRBD2	TRBV7-2	TRBJ2-5	.	TGTGCCAGCAGCGGTCCGACTAGCTGGGAGACCCAGTACTTC	CASSGPTSWETQYF
TRBD1	TRBV27	TRBJ1-1	few	TGTGCCAGCAGTTCACCCAGGGGGAGGGCTTTCTTT	CASSSPRGRAFF
TRBD1	TRBV7-7	TRBJ2-2	.	TGTGCTAGCAGCCGGATCGGGACAGCTAAGAACACCGGGGAGCTGTTTTTT	CASSRIGTAKNTGELFF
TRBD1	TRBV4-1	TRBJ2-2	.	TGCGCCAGCAGCCAAGCGCCCGGACAGGGTCATTTCGCCGGGGAGCTGTTTTTT	CASSQAPGQGHFAGELFF
.	TRBV11-2	TRBJ2-7	.	TGTGCCAGCAGGAGCCTCACTAGCTCCTACGAGCAGTACTTC	CASRSLTSSYEQYF
.	TRBV5-4	TRBJ2-7	.	TGTGCCAGCAGCTTGGCAGGTCCAGGATACGAGCAGTACTTC	CASSLAGPGYEQYF
.	TRBV6-5	TRBJ1-2	.	TGTGCCAGCAGTTGGGGAGCAGATTATGGCTACACCTTC	CASSWGADYGYTF
.	TRBV7-3	TRBJ2-1	.	TGTGCCAGCAGCTCGGACAGCTACAATGAGCAGTTCTTC	CASSSDSYNEQFF
TRBD2	TRBV10-1	TRBJ2-2	.	TGCGCCAGCAGTTACCTAGCGGGAGCGAGCACCGGGGAGCTGTTTTTT	CASSYLAGASTGELFF
.	TRBV10-3	TRBJ2-5	.	TGTGCCATCAGCAGAGACAGAACGTCACAAGAGACCCAGTACTTC	CAISRDRTSQETQYF